The clone carrying this T cell receptor (beta chain) came up a few times. Germline is not matched at one junction end, which may reflect a read error. The sample is drawn from a study of preoperative IRX-2 immunotherapy in early breast cancer. Indicated treatment: preoperative locoregional IRX-2 cytokine immunotherapy. Samples came from a phase Ib trial of preoperative locoregional IRX-2 cytokine immunotherapy. The CDR3 is 13 amino acids. Germline assignment: CDR1 MNHGY and CDR2 SAAAGT. Clones were sequenced by immunoSEQ multiplex PCR, and TCRdb holds only the in-frame ones, with some missing. The sample comprises approximately 26,000 clones, about four fifths of which are singletons, and less than 2.5% rests with the top ten.

The origin of this receptor is a human donor with breast cancer. Specimen: lymph node tissue, collected before IRX-2 immunotherapy. The chain joins TRBV6-8 to TRBJ1-4; no reliable D call. CDR3 DNA: TGTGCCATCAGTGCCCCCGCGGAAGAAAAACTGTTTTTT. Its translation is CAISAPAEEKLFF.